This entry features one TCR beta chain sequence. The entry originates in a study of T-cell reconstitution after alpha-beta-depleted transplantation in children. Unique molecular identifiers were used to barcode this TCRbeta library. TCRdb processed the PCR reads anew with MiXCR; each CDR3 protein has one entry. The sample includes fewer than 200,000 distinct CDR3 sequences, around 6.8% of them seen just once. Germline CDR1 and CDR2: MNHEY and SVGEGT. Trimming removed 6 bases at V and 2 bases at J, with 11 bases between. CDR3 size: 13 residues. The clonotype was recovered from a human donor who donated a stem cell graft to a child with Wiskott-Aldrich syndrome. Sequenced material: PBMCs from the stem cell graft donor, taken from the stem cell graft. The gene calls are TRBV6-2 or TRBV6-3 and TRBJ2-7; possible D gene TRBD2, 6 bases. In DNA form, the CDR3 reads TGTGCCAGCAGACCGGGACTTGCCTACGAGCAGTACTTC. This gives the protein CASRPGLAYEQYF.